Below, one T cell receptor beta chain is given with its context. Its antigen remains unknown. A far more abundant clone sits one base away, making this likely a read error. The same CDR3 arises from other DNA sequences in this sample as well. This CDR3 has 12 amino acids. V gave up 5 bases and J gave up 4 bases, with 8 bases separating them. Germline V gene sequence: CDR1 LGHNT, CDR2 FRNRAP. This sample is part of a study of shared clonotypes between healthy human individuals. Study results and limitations: A limitation of the genetic and exposure-history diversity represented arose from few donors.

Participating donors were healthy, HIV-negative adults free of recent acute infections or vaccinations. The donors were all Caucasian adults (living in Nashville, Tennessee). Authors' analysis steps: Junction-only immunoSEQ sequences carried no quality scores, so filtering differed. Sequencing was performed with immunoSEQ multiplex PCR; in TCRdb, only in-frame clones are kept and a portion is missing. V and J calls and clone size are as listed in that table; D and trimming were resolved from the DNA. The table lists about 490,000 clones, 81% of them singletons. The material sequenced was PBMCs. The chain recombines TRBV12-5 with TRBJ1-2, with D uncertain. The receptor's source is a woman aged 40 to 50 in good health. Some clones in this sample may be carry-over from other donors' samples. This CDR3 is CASGPGAYGYTF. The CDR3 DNA is TGTGCTAGTGGTCCAGGTGCCTATGGCTACACCTTC.